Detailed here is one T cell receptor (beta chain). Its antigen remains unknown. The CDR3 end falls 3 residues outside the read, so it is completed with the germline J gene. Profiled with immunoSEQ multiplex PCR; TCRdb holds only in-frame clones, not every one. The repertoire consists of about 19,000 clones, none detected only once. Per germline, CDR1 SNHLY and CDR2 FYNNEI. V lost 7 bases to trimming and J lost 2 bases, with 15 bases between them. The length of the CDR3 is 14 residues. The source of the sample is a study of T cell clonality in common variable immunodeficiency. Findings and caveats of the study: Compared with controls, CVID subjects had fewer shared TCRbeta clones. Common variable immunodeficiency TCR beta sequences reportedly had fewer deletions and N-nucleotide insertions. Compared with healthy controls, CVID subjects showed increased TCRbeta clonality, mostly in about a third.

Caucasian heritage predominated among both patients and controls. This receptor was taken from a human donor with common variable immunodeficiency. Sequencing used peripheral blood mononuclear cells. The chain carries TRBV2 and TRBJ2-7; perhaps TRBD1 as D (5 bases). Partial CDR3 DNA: TGTGCCAGCACCATCCGGCAGGGCCCCTACGAG. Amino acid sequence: CASTIRQGPYE. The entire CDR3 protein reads CASTIRQGPYEQYF.